The 28 T cell receptor beta chains below all came from one sample that was sequenced in a study of PD-1 blockade in classical Hodgkin lymphoma. TCRdb's table, derived via immunoSEQ multiplex PCR, lists solely in-frame clones and lacks some. There are roughly 140,000 clones in the sample; around 84% occur only once, and 9.2% lies in the top ten. Relapse was seen in all patients after autologous stem cell transplantation, and brentuximab vedotin exposure was variable. This material consisted of peripheral blood mononuclear cells (PBMCs), taken before the second cycle of nivolumab. The receptors come from a human donor with classical Hodgkin lymphoma.

The chain employs TRBV29-1 and TRBJ2-1; TRBD1 is a possible D gene (6 bases). Germline values: CDR1 SQVTM, CDR2 ANQGSEA. There are 16 residues in the CDR3. V was trimmed by 3 bases and J by 0 bases, leaving 15 bases between them. This chain's CDR3 is CSVEGWGPSSYNEQFF. Here the CDR3 DNA reads TGCAGCGTTGAGGGGTGGGGGCCTTCCTCCTACAATGAGCAGTTCTTC.

V is TRBV2 and J is TRBJ1-1; TRBD1 might be the D (5 bases). This CDR3 has 14 amino acids. V shed 3 bases and J shed 5 bases, with 13 bases lying between them. Per the germline V gene, CDR1 is SNHLY and CDR2 is FYNNEI. In DNA, the CDR3 is TGTGCCAGCAGTGACTCAGGGATAATGACTGAAGCTTTCTTT. This translates into CASSDSGIMTEAFF.

The chain joins TRBV19 to TRBJ1-2; the D gene is possibly TRBD1 (6 bases). This CDR3 is 15 amino acids long. CDR1 and CDR2 from the germline V gene are LNHDA and SQIVND (reference sequence). V lost 7 bases to trimming and J lost 12 bases, with 27 bases between them. The CDR3 nucleotides are TGTGCCAGTAAGGGTCGGGGGGACATGAAGCTCCGCGACACCTTC. Its translation is CASKGRGDMKLRDTF.

The rearrangement links TRBV5-1 to TRBJ1-1; D may be TRBD1 (6 bases). Germline V gives CDR1 SGHRS, CDR2 YFSETQ. V was pared by 3 bases and J by 1 base, with 10 bases between. The CDR3 has 14 residues. CDR3: CASSWVGGNTEAFF. The CDR3 DNA reads as TGCGCCAGCAGCTGGGTAGGGGGGAACACTGAAGCTTTCTTT. The full variable domain, completed using reference TRBV5-1 and TRBJ1-1, is KAGVTQTPRYLIKTRGQQVTLSCSPISGHRSVSWYQQTPGQGLQFLFEYFSETQRNKGNFPGRFSGRQFSNSRSEMNVSTLELGDSALYLCASSWVGGNTEAFFGQGTRLTVV.

The chain is built from TRBV10-3 and TRBJ2-2; 10 nucleotides match TRBD1. J lost 6 bases, V lost 10 bases, and 2 bases had no gene match. CDR3 length: 12 amino acids. In germline, CDR1 is ENHRY, CDR2 SYGVKD. DNA for the CDR3: TGTGCCACCGGACAGGGGGCCGGGGAGCTGTTTTTT. It is translated as CATGQGAGELFF.

This clone is classed as medium-sized (0.01 to 0.1%). This chain joins TRBV2 and TRBJ1-4; D not certain. The CDR3 runs 14 residues. CDR1 is SNHLY, CDR2 FYNNEI, per germline. V shed 3 bases and J shed 5 bases, with 10 bases lying between them. The CDR3 DNA sequence: TGTGCCAGCAGTGAGCCGGACCCCAATGAAAAACTGTTTTTT. Translating gives CASSEPDPNEKLFF.

This sequence joins TRBV6-5 and TRBJ2-5, with D hard to call. Trimming removed 2 bases from V and 5 bases from J, with 9 bases in between. CDR3 length equals 13 residues. Germline CDR1 reads MNHEY; CDR2 reads SVGAGI. CDR3 residues: CASSYGSTETQYF. The CDR3 coding sequence is TGTGCCAGCAGTTACGGGTCGACGGAGACCCAGTACTTC.

The rearrangement joins TRBV6-6 to TRBJ2-1; 8 bases map to TRBD2. With 7 bases clipped from V and 7 bases from J, the junction kept 9 bases outside the gene matches. The germline V gene has CDR1 MNHNY and CDR2 SVGAGI (reference sequence). The CDR3 extends over 14 amino acids. This chain's CDR3 is CASNRVAGTNEQFF. In nucleotides, the CDR3 is TGTGCCAGCAACAGGGTAGCGGGGACGAATGAGCAGTTCTTC.

This chain connects TRBV2 to TRBJ2-3, with no clear D. The germline V gene has CDR1 SNHLY and CDR2 FYNNEI. The CDR3 sequence is 12 residues long. Trimming took off 7 bases at V and 0 bases at J, with 5 bases between the two ends. CDR3 residues: CASTGSTDTQYF. CDR3 DNA: TGTGCCAGCACCGGTAGCACAGATACGCAGTATTTT.

This clone was seen once. The V and J genes are TRBV6-5 and TRBJ2-1; D is possibly TRBD2 (5 bases). The CDR3 extends over 10 amino acids. The V end was cut by 8 bases, the J end by 9 bases, with 8 bases between. Germline V CDR1 and CDR2: MNHEY, SVGAGI. As DNA, the CDR3 is TGTGCCAGCCTAGGGAGTGAGCAGTTCTTC. This codes for CASLGSEQFF.

The chain has TRBV28 and TRBJ2-5; 9 nucleotides line up with TRBD1. The J segment lost 4 bases and the V segment lost 5 bases, leaving 11 bases of the junction unmatched. Germline V gives CDR1 MDHEN, CDR2 SYDVKM. The CDR3 loop spans 16 amino acids. This CDR3 reads CASSTPTGTGIETQYF. The CDR3 bases are TGTGCCAGCAGTACACCTACCGGGACAGGGATAGAGACCCAGTACTTC.

The rearrangement uses TRBV19 and TRBJ2-5; TRBD2 matches 7 bases. The CDR3 has 14 amino acids. The V segment lost 5 bases and the J segment 2 bases; nucleotides outside the gene matches: 5. The germline V gene encodes CDR1 LNHDA and CDR2 SQIVND (reference sequence). In DNA form, the CDR3 reads TGTGCCAGTAGTGTAGCGGGCCTACAAGAGACCCAGTACTTC. Its translation is CASSVAGLQETQYF.

The rearrangement uses TRBV6-1 and TRBJ1-1, with TRBD1 as a possible D gene (5 bases). In germline, CDR1 is MNHNS, CDR2 SASEGT. Trimming pared 4 bases from V and 0 bases from J, leaving 9 bases between. The CDR3 runs to 14 residues. CDR3 nucleotide sequence: TGTGCCAGCAGTGTAAACAGGCTGAACACTGAAGCTTTCTTT. Amino acids: CASSVNRLNTEAFF.

This clone occurred many times. The V gene is TRBV5-6, the J gene TRBJ1-2; D remains ambiguous. The CDR3 spans 14 residues. Trimming pared 7 bases from V and 4 bases from J, leaving 17 bases between. The germline V gene has CDR1 SGHDT and CDR2 YYEEEE. CDR3 amino acids: CASGVFPAGYGYTF. The DNA for the CDR3 is TGTGCCAGCGGCGTTTTCCCCGCTGGCTATGGCTACACCTTC.

The CDR3: CASSPRPGGRYNEQFF. The CDR3 DNA follows: TGTGCCAGCAGCCCCCGCCCTGGCGGGAGGTACAATGAGCAGTTCTTC. The chain employs TRBV4-2 and TRBJ2-1; 8 bases fit TRBD2. The germline CDR1 and CDR2 sequences are LGHNA and YNFKEQ. The junction had 9 bases not matched to a gene; V was cut back by 4 bases and J by 4 bases. The CDR3 covers 16 residues.

The genes are TRBV29-1 and TRBJ2-3; the match to TRBD2 covers 12 bases. The CDR3 covers 14 residues. Trimming removed 7 bases from V and 5 bases from J; junction bases left unmatched: 7. Looked up from germline, CDR1 is SQVTM and CDR2 is ANQGSEA. CDR3 sequence (DNA): TGCAGCGCTCTACTAGCGGGAGGAAAAGATACGCAGTATTTT. This sequence encodes CSALLAGGKDTQYF.

This chain links TRBV6-5 with TRBJ2-7; D unresolved. The CDR3 spans 13 residues. Germline V gene sequence: CDR1 MNHEY, CDR2 SVGAGI. Trimming shortened V by 0 bases and J by 3 bases, and 6 bases separated the two germline ends. CDR3 sequence reads: CASSYSTGYEQYF. Here the CDR3 DNA reads TGTGCCAGCAGTTACTCGACCGGCTACGAGCAGTACTTC.

The chain joins TRBV6-4 to TRBJ2-1, with D hard to call. The germline CDR1 and CDR2 sequences are MRHNA and SNTAGT. Between the trimmed V and J ends, which lost 5 bases and 5 bases, there was a span of 13 bases. The CDR3 sequence is 14 residues long. In DNA, the CDR3 is TGTGCCAGCAGTCCGATGGGCAGAAACAATGAGCAGTTCTTC. It yields the protein CASSPMGRNNEQFF.

The V gene is TRBV4-3, the J gene TRBJ2-7, with no clear D. Germline-derived CDR1 and CDR2 are LGHNA and YSLEER. The CDR3 has 14 amino acids. V lost 3 bases and J lost 3, with 12 bases in between. The CDR3 reads CASSHTTLGYEQYF. CDR3 DNA: TGCGCCAGCAGCCATACCACTCTAGGCTACGAGCAGTACTTC.

The V and J genes are TRBV5-1 and TRBJ2-2; D may correspond to TRBD1 or TRBD2 (5 bases each). The CDR3 runs 16 residues. Germline V gene lookup returns CDR1 SGHRS and CDR2 YFSETQ. Between the trimmed V and J ends, which lost 4 bases and 13 bases, there was a span of 26 bases. The CDR3 sequence: CASSPPLGDGIFGLFF. The CDR3 DNA is TGCGCCAGCAGCCCTCCCCTAGGGGACGGCATTTTCGGGCTGTTTTTT.

The chain combines TRBV29-1 with TRBJ2-1, with 7 positions matching TRBD2. CDR3 length: 14 residues. Germline V gene sequence: CDR1 SQVTM, CDR2 ANQGSEA. V lost 4 bases to trimming and J lost 0 bases; unmatched junction nucleotides: 3. The CDR3 coding sequence is TGCAGCGTTGCCCGCGGGAGCTCCTACAATGAGCAGTTCTTC. Its translation is CSVARGSSYNEQFF.

The V call is TRBV11-2, the J call TRBJ1-6; D perhaps matches TRBD1 (5 bases). CDR3 length equals 17 residues. Germline V gene data show CDR1 as SGHAT and CDR2 as FQNNGV. V was clipped by 3 bases and J by 8 bases, with 20 bases between them. CDR3 residues: CASSFLRSTGLDSPLHF. Written as DNA, the CDR3 is TGTGCCAGCAGCTTCCTACGGTCAACAGGATTAGATTCACCCCTCCACTTT.

This clone occurred a few times. The chain links TRBV28 to TRBJ2-7; D might be TRBD1 (6 bases). V was shortened by 11 bases and J by 3 bases, with 14 bases between the two germline ends. Germline CDR1 and CDR2: MDHEN and SYDVKM. The CDR3 covers 12 residues. This CDR3 reads CAGGNSVYEQYF. CDR3 DNA sequence: TGTGCCGGGGGCAATTCGGTCTACGAGCAGTACTTC.

J is TRBJ2-7 and V is TRBV6-5, with D tentatively TRBD1 or TRBD2 (5 bases each). Germline V gives CDR1 MNHEY, CDR2 SVGAGI. Trimming shortened V by 4 bases and J by 2 bases, and 12 bases separated the two germline ends. CDR3 length: 14 amino acids. CDR3 sequence (DNA): TGTGCCAGCAGTTCCCCGGGGCATCCCTACGAGCAGTACTTC. Translation gives CASSSPGHPYEQYF.

The rearrangement uses TRBV6-5 and TRBJ2-2; 7 bases agree with TRBD2. The CDR3 is made up of 12 amino acids. Germline assignment: CDR1 MNHEY and CDR2 SVGAGI. V gave up 8 bases and J gave up 4 bases; unmatched junction bases: 1. The CDR3 here is CASGRATGELFF. CDR3 coding DNA: TGTGCCAGCGGGAGGGCCACCGGGGAGCTGTTTTTT.

In DNA form, the CDR3 reads TGTGCCAGCAGTCAAGCTAGCGGGAGCTCCTACGAGCAGTACTTC. Encoded protein: CASSQASGSSYEQYF. The chain recombines TRBV27 with TRBJ2-7; 10 bases agree with TRBD2. The germline V gene encodes CDR1 MNHEY and CDR2 SMNVEV (reference sequence). V was clipped by 5 bases and J by 0 bases; unmatched bases: 4. The CDR3 is 15 residues long.

The rearrangement links TRBV5-6 to TRBJ1-2; D is perhaps TRBD1 (6 bases). The CDR3 extends over 15 amino acids. V was clipped by 0 bases and J by 4 bases, with 13 bases between them. Germline V gene data show CDR1 as SGHDT and CDR2 as YYEEEE. CDR3 nucleotides: TGTGCCAGCAGCTTGGTGTCCAGGGGTGGCTATGGCTACACCTTC. It codes for CASSLVSRGGYGYTF.

The chain combines TRBV4-1 with TRBJ2-7; D may be TRBD2 (6 bases). The CDR3 extends over 13 amino acids. Germline-derived CDR1 and CDR2 are MGHRA and YSYEKL. Trimming cost V 4 bases and J 1 base, with 8 bases left between them. This CDR3 reads CASSPRGSYEQYF. CDR3 bases: TGCGCCAGCAGCCCCCGGGGGTCCTACGAGCAGTACTTC.